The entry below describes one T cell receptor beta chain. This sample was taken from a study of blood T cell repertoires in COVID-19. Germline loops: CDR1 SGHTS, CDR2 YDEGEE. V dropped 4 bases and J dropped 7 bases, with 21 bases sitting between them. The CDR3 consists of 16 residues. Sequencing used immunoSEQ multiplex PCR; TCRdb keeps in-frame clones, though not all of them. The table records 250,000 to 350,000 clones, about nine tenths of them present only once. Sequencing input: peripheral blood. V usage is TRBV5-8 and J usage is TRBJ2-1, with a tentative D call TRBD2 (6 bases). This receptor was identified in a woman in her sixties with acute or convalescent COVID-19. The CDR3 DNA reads TGTGCCAGCAGCCTCCAGACGGGGGTCCGGGTAAATGAGCAGTTCTTC. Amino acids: CASSLQTGVRVNEQFF.